The text below deals with one T cell receptor (beta chain). What it recognizes is unknown. This entry comes from a study of beta chain features in type 1 diabetes. Study as a whole: The number of sorted cells examined across all samples was under 140,000,000. Whole-study results and caveats: Comparison showed that naive, central memory and Treg TCRB repertoires appeared more similar among patients than among healthy donors. Among type 1 diabetes patients, VDJ junctions had fewer insertions and more deletions. There was a moderate but significant shortening of TCRB CDR3s in all four CD4+ subsets of Type 1 diabetes patients.

Expressed TCRB transcripts got sequenced, as all isolated RNA was reverse transcribed. Using immunoSEQ multiplex PCR, the repertoire was profiled, and TCRdb retains in-frame clones only, with some absent. The data show 300,000 to 400,000 clones, about 13% seen once. J gave up 2 bases and V 5 bases, and 7 bases lay outside the gene matches. The CDR3 contains 15 residues. Germline V gives CDR1 MNHEY, CDR2 SVGAGI. Isolation of CD4+ naive, central memory, regulatory and stem cell-like memory cells was achieved by sorting via CD45RO/CCR7/CD25/CD127/CD95/CD27. The V gene is TRBV6-5, the J gene TRBJ1-2; 8 positions match TRBD1. This TCR came from a woman aged 18 to 35 with type 1 diabetes. Specimen: naive CD4+ T cells from blood. The CDR3: CASSLRTGNNYGYTF. The CDR3 DNA follows: TGTGCCAGCAGTCTCCGGACAGGGAACAACTATGGCTACACCTTC.